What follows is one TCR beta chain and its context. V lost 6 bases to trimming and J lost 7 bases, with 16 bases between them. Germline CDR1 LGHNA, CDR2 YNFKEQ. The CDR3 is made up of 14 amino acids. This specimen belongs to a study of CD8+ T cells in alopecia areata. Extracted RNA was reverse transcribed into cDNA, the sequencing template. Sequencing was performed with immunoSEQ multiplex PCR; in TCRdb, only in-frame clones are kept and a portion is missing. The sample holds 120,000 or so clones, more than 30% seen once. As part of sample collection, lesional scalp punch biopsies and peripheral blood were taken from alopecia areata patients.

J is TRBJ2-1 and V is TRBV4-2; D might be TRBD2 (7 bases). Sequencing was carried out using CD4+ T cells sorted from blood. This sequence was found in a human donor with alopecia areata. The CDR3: CASRRRGGPNEQFF. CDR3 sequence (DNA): TGTGCCAGCAGAAGGAGGGGGGGCCCGAATGAGCAGTTCTTC.